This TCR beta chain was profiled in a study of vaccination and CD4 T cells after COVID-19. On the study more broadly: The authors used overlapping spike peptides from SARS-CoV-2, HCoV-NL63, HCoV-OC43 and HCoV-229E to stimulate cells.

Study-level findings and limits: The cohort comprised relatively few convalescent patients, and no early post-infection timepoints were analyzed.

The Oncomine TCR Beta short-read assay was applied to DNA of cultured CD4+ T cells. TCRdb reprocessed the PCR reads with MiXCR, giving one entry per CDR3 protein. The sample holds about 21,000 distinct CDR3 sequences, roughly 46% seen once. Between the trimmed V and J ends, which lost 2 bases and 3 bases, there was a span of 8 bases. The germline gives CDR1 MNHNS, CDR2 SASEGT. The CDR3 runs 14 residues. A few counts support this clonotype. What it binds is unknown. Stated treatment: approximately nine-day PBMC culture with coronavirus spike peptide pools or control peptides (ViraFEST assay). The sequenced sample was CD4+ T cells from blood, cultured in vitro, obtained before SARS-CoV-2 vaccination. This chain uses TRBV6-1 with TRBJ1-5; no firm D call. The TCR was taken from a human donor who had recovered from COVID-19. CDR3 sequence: CASSEFGSNQPQHF. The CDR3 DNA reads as TGTGCCAGCAGTGAATTTGGGTCCAATCAGCCCCAGCATTTT.